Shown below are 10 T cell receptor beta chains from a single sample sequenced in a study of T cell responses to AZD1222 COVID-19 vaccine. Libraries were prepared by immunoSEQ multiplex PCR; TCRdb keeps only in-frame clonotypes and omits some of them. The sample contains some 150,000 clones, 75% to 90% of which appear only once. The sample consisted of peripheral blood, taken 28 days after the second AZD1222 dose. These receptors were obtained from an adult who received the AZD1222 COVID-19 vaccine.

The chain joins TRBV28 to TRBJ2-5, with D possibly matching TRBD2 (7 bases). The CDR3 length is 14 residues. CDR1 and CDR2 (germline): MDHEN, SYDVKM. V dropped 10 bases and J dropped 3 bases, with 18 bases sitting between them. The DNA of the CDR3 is TGTGCCATCCGGGGGGCTAGCAAAAAAGAGACCCAGTACTTC. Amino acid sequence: CAIRGASKKETQYF.

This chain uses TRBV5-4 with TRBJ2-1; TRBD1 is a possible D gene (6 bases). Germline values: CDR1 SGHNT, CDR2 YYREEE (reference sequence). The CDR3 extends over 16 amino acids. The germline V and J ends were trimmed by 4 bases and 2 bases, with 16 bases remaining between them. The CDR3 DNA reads TGTGCCAGCAGCACCCCCAGGGGCTCGGCCTACAATGAGCAGTTCTTC. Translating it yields CASSTPRGSAYNEQFF.

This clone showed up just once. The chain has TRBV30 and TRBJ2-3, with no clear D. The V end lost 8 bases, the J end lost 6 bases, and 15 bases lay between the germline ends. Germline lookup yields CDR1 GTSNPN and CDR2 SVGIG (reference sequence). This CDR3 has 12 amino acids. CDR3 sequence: CATEWGRDTQYF. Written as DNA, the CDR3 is TGTGCCACGGAATGGGGTCGGGATACGCAGTATTTT. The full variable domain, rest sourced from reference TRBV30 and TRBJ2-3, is SQTIHQWPATLVQPVGSPLSLECTVEGTSNPNLYWYRQAAGRGLQLLFYSVGIGQISSEVPQNLSASRPQDRQFILSSKKLLLSDSGFYLCATEWGRDTQYFGPGTRLTVL.

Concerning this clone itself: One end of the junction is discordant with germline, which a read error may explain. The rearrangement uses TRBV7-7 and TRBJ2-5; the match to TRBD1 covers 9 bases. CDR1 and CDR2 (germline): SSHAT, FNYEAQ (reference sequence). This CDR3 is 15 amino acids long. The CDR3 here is CASSSGTGRQETQYF. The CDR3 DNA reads TGTGCTAGCAGCTCCGGGACAGGGCGGCAAGAGACCCAGTACTTC.

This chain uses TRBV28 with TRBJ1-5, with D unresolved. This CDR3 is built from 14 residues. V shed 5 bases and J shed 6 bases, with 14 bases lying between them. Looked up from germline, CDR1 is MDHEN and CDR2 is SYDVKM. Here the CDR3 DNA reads TGTGCCAGCAGTCCGAACGTTGGCGGTCAGCCCCAGCATTTT. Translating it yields CASSPNVGGQPQHF.

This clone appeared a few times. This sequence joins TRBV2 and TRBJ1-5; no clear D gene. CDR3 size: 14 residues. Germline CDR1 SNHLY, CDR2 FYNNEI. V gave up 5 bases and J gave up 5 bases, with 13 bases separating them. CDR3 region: CASSIGTDYQPQHF. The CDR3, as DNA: TGTGCCAGCAGTATCGGAACGGACTATCAGCCCCAGCATTTT.

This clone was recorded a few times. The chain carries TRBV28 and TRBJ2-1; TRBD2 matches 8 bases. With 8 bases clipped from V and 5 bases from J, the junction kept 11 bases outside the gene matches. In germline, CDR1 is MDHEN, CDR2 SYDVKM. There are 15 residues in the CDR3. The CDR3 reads CASGDLREANNEQFF. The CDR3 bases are TGTGCCAGCGGGGACTTGCGGGAGGCCAACAATGAGCAGTTCTTC.

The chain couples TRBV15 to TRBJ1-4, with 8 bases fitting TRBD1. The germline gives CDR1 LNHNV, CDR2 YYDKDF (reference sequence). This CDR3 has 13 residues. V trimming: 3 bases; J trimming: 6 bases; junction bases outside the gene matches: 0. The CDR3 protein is CATSRTGDEKLFF. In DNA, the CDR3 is TGTGCCACCAGCAGGACAGGGGATGAAAAACTGTTTTTT.

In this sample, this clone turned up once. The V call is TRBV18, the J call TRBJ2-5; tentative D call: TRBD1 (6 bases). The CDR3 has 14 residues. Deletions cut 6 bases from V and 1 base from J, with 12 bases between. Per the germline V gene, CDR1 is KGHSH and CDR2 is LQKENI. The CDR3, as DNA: TGTGCCAGCTCCCGGGACACCCTCCAAGAGACCCAGTACTTC. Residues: CASSRDTLQETQYF.

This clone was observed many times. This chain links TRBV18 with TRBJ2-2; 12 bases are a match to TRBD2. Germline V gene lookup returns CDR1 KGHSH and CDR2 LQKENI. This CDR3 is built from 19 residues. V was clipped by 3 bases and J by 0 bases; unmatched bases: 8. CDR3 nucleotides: TGTGCCAGCTCACCTATTCCGGGACTAGCGGGTACGAACACCGGGGAGCTGTTTTTT. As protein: CASSPIPGLAGTNTGELFF. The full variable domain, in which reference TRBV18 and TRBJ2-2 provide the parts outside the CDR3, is NAGVMQNPRHLVRRRGQEARLRCSPMKGHSHVYWYRQLPEEGLKFMVYLQKENIIDESGMPKERFSAEFPKEGPSILRIQQVVRGDSAAYFCASSPIPGLAGTNTGELFFGEGSRLTVL.